These T cell receptor beta chains were read from a single sample in a study of T cells after yellow fever vaccination. TCRdb fed the 5' RACE reads into MiXCR, producing one record per CDR3 protein. The sample contains 450,000 to 550,000 distinct CDR3 sequences, 21% of which appear only once. The material sequenced was PBMCs, taken roughly 20 days after the first yellow fever vaccination. These receptor sequences come from a man between 18 and 29 years old who received the YFV17D yellow fever vaccine. The CDR3 runs from the conserved cysteine through the conserved F or W. D genes are given only for firm matches. The size entry is marked missing in some rows and otherwise reads once, few, many or a size class.

few	TRBV7-2	TRBJ1-6	TRBD1	CASSSDRGGAPLHF	TGTGCCAGCAGCTCCGACAGGGGCGGAGCACCCCTCCACTTT
-	TRBV5-5	TRBJ2-5	-	CASSLAVKGETQYF	TGTGCCAGCAGCTTGGCCGTCAAGGGAGAGACCCAGTACTTC
-	TRBV12-3/TRBV12-4	TRBJ2-3	TRBD2	CASSLAPLAGVADTQYF	TGTGCCAGCAGTTTAGCCCCACTAGCGGGGGTTGCAGATACGCAGTATTTT
many	TRBV11-2	TRBJ1-2	-	CASSLDQGTRYGYTF	TGTGCCAGCAGCTTAGATCAGGGGACTCGCTATGGCTACACCTTC
once	TRBV4-3	TRBJ1-4	-	CASSQAGRKANEKLFF	TGCGCCAGCAGCCAAGCGGGGCGGAAAGCGAATGAAAAACTGTTTTTT
many	TRBV4-3	TRBJ1-1	-	CASSRVEQGNEAFF	TGCGCCAGCAGCCGAGTTGAACAGGGTAATGAAGCTTTCTTT
few	TRBV20-1	TRBJ2-1	TRBD2	CSARDTGLAVSYNEQFF	TGCAGTGCTAGAGATACCGGACTAGCGGTATCCTACAATGAGCAGTTCTTC
-	TRBV11-2	TRBJ2-1	-	CASSFLDREQFF	TGTGCCAGCAGCTTCCTCGACCGGGAGCAGTTCTTC
-	TRBV19	TRBJ2-2	-	CASTNGLTNTGELFF	TGTGCCAGTACTAACGGACTAACGAACACCGGGGAGCTGTTTTTT
-	TRBV5-1	TRBJ1-5	-	CASSLTSGQGQPQHF	TGCGCCAGCAGCTTGACGTCGGGGCAGGGTCAGCCCCAGCATTTT
-	TRBV4-2	TRBJ2-1	TRBD1	CASSQGGTGGGYNEQFF	TGTGCCAGCAGCCAAGGAGGGACAGGGGGCGGTTACAATGAGCAGTTCTTC
few	TRBV6-5	TRBJ2-2	-	CASSYGGRTGELFF	TGTGCCAGCAGTTACGGGGGGCGTACCGGGGAGCTGTTTTTT
-	TRBV7-9	TRBJ2-1	-	CAPQGPAYNEQFF	TGTGCCCCGCAGGGACCAGCCTACAATGAGCAGTTCTTC